These 10 T cell receptor beta chains were all obtained from the same sample, sequenced in a study of T cells in localized non-small cell lung cancer. The repertoire was sequenced with immunoSEQ multiplex PCR; TCRdb's copy has only in-frame clones and lacks some. This table has over 20,000 clones, 75% to 90% appearing once. Here the sequenced sample was peripheral blood, taken before any cancer treatment. The receptors come from a female donor at least 60 years old with stage I lung adenocarcinoma.

This clone was detected only a few times. The V and J genes are TRBV10-3 and TRBJ1-6; D ambiguous. The CDR3 has 13 residues. Germline V gene sequence: CDR1 ENHRY, CDR2 SYGVKD. With 4 bases removed from V and 7 bases from J, the gap between germline ends came to 8 bases. CDR3 amino acids: CAISVVMNSPLHF. CDR3 nucleotides: TGTGCCATCAGTGTAGTAATGAATTCACCCCTCCACTTT.

The chain combines TRBV19 with TRBJ2-7, with D tentatively TRBD1 or TRBD2 (5 bases each). The CDR3 length is 15 residues. Germline-derived CDR1 and CDR2 are LNHDA and SQIVND (reference sequence). Trimming took off 3 bases at V and 2 bases at J, with 14 bases between the two ends. This CDR3 reads CASSMSPGRTYEQYF. The CDR3, as DNA: TGTGCCAGTAGTATGTCGCCGGGACGTACCTACGAGCAGTACTTC.

The chain is built from TRBV10-3 and TRBJ2-2; D remains unclear. Per germline, CDR1 ENHRY and CDR2 SYGVKD. This CDR3 region has 15 residues. The ends were cut back, 2 bases at V and 6 bases at J, with 13 bases in the middle. For the CDR3, the DNA is TGTGCCATCAGTGAGGGTAGTGGGCTATCCGGGGAGCTGTTTTTT. It translates to CAISEGSGLSGELFF.

This chain links TRBV29-1 with TRBJ1-1, with 7 bases aligning to TRBD1. This CDR3 spans 15 amino acids. Germline loops: CDR1 SQVTM, CDR2 ANQGSEA. The ends lost 3 bases at V and 1 base at J; junction bases unmatched: 8. The CDR3: CSVDPGQNKNTEAFF. The DNA for the CDR3 is TGCAGCGTTGACCCGGGACAGAATAAGAACACTGAAGCTTTCTTT.

The chain is built from TRBV7-2 and TRBJ2-5; TRBD2 agrees at 12 bases. CDR1 and CDR2 (germline): SGHTA, FQGNSA. V shed 5 bases, J shed 5 bases, and the junction held 3 bases outside the gene matches. CDR3 length: 14 amino acids. The chain's CDR3 is CASSLTSGRETQYF. CDR3 nucleotides: TGTGCCAGCAGCCTTACTAGCGGGAGGGAGACCCAGTACTTC.

V gene TRBV7-9 combines with J gene TRBJ2-7, with D uncertain. V lost 5 bases to trimming and J lost 3 bases, with 5 bases between them. The CDR3 has 11 residues. Germline loops: CDR1 SEHNR, CDR2 FQNEAQ (reference sequence). The CDR3 is CASSRYYEQYF. CDR3 nucleotide sequence: TGTGCCAGCAGCCGCTACTACGAGCAGTACTTC.

As for this clone: One junction end does not reproduce the germline sequence, and a read error may be involved. The gene calls are TRBV7-2 and TRBJ2-5; 13 bases are a match to TRBD2. Germline V gene sequence: CDR1 SGHTA, CDR2 FQGNSA. CDR3 length: 16 amino acids. The chain's CDR3 is CAGSFSTSGGAETQYF. The DNA for the CDR3 is TGTGCCGGCAGCTTCTCTACTAGCGGGGGGGCAGAGACCCAGTACTTC.

V gene TRBV7-9 combines with J gene TRBJ2-7; 7 nucleotides agree with TRBD1. J was trimmed by 3 bases and V by 5 bases; bases with no gene match: 1. There are 12 residues in the CDR3. The germline V gene has CDR1 SEHNR and CDR2 FQNEAQ (reference sequence). The CDR3 DNA follows: TGTGCCAGCAGCAGGACAGGCTACGAGCAGTACTTC. This codes for CASSRTGYEQYF.

V usage is TRBV9 and J usage is TRBJ2-1, with TRBD2 as a possible D gene (5 bases). Trimming removed 0 bases from V and 7 bases from J, with 17 bases in between. Germline CDR1 and CDR2: SGDLS and YYNGEE. The CDR3 has 16 residues. The CDR3 spells CASSVEPSGTANEQFF. In DNA, the CDR3 is TGTGCCAGCAGCGTAGAACCCAGCGGCACAGCAAATGAGCAGTTCTTC. The full variable domain, completed using reference TRBV9 and TRBJ2-1, is DSGVTQTPKHLITATGQRVTLRCSPRSGDLSVYWYQQSLDQGLQFLIQYYNGEERAKGNILERFSAQQFPDLHSELNLSSLELGDSALYFCASSVEPSGTANEQFFGPGTRLTVL.

The CDR3 spells CASSSRLWDEKLFF. Written as DNA, the CDR3 is TGTGCCAGCAGTTCCAGGCTGTGGGATGAAAAACTGTTTTTT. The genes are TRBV6-5 and TRBJ1-4; D not certain. CDR1 and CDR2 (germline): MNHEY, SVGAGI. The CDR3 contains 14 residues. Trimming removed 4 bases from V and 6 bases from J, with 12 bases in between.